Below are 25 T cell receptor beta chains sequenced from a single sample in a study of blood T cell repertoires in COVID-19. Sequenced by immunoSEQ multiplex PCR; TCRdb stores in-frame clones only, minus some. The sample consists of roughly 180,000 clones, approximately 86% of them appearing once. Sequencing input: peripheral blood. These receptors were obtained from a man aged 80 or over with COVID-19, enrolled during active disease.

The chain is built from TRBV5-4 and TRBJ2-7; 7 nucleotides line up with TRBD2. Germline V lookup: CDR1 SGHNT, CDR2 YYREEE (reference sequence). The CDR3 length is 16 residues. Germline trimming cut 4 bases from V and 5 bases from J; bases unmatched to any gene: 15. The CDR3 nucleotides are TGTGCCAGCAGCCCTGGGGGTTTGCGGGGGTATGACGAGCAGTACTTC. Amino acids: CASSPGGLRGYDEQYF.

This chain uses TRBV5-4 with TRBJ1-1; TRBD1 agrees at 12 bases. This CDR3 is built from 17 residues. Germline V gives CDR1 SGHNT, CDR2 YYREEE (reference sequence). V trimming: 4 bases; J trimming: 0 bases; junction bases outside the gene matches: 7. The CDR3 is CASSRGTGGLMNTEAFF. CDR3 coding DNA: TGTGCCAGCAGCCGCGGGACAGGGGGCCTTATGAACACTGAAGCTTTCTTT.

This clone came up once. V usage is TRBV5-1 and J usage is TRBJ1-2; D possibly corresponds to TRBD1 (5 bases). V gave up 0 bases and J gave up 2 bases, with 8 bases separating them. This CDR3 spans 14 amino acids. Germline-derived CDR1 and CDR2 are SGHRS and YFSETQ. The CDR3 nucleotides read TGCGCCAGCAGCTTGGGGGCAGGGAACTATGGCTACACCTTC. Translated: CASSLGAGNYGYTF.

The chain joins TRBV7-8 to TRBJ2-7, with D perhaps matching TRBD2 (7 bases). Germline values: CDR1 SGHVS, CDR2 FQNEAQ. The CDR3 extends over 14 amino acids. V gave up 2 bases and J gave up 2 bases, with 10 bases separating them. The CDR3 coding sequence is TGTGCCAGCAGCTTACGGGGGGCCCCCTACGAGCAGTACTTC. This codes for CASSLRGAPYEQYF.

This clone was seen just once. This chain links TRBV11-2 with TRBJ2-2, with D possibly TRBD1 on 5 matching bases. CDR3 size: 16 residues. The ends were cut back, 5 bases at V and 4 bases at J, with 17 bases in the middle. From germline, CDR1 is SGHAT and CDR2 FQNNGV. The DNA for the CDR3 is TGTGCCAGCAGCCCCCAGGGTCAGGTGGGCACCGGGGAGCTGTTTTTT. Amino acids: CASSPQGQVGTGELFF.

The rearrangement links TRBV28 to TRBJ1-3, with TRBD1 matching 7 bases. V dropped 6 bases and J dropped 6; count of bases not matched to a gene: 11. The CDR3 sequence is 15 residues long. Germline V CDR1 and CDR2: MDHEN, SYDVKM. Here the CDR3 reads CASSRVGGGENTIYF. The CDR3 nucleotides read TGTGCCAGCAGCCGGGTCGGAGGGGGCGAAAACACCATATATTTT.

The chain couples TRBV2 to TRBJ1-6; the match to TRBD1 covers 8 bases. CDR1 and CDR2 from the germline V gene are SNHLY and FYNNEI. This CDR3 spans 14 amino acids. With V trimmed by 3 bases and J by 8 bases, 3 bases remained unmatched. CDR3 nucleotide sequence: TGTGCCAGCAGTGAGCAGGGGGCAGATTCACCCCTCCACTTT. Protein sequence: CASSEQGADSPLHF.

The rearrangement joins TRBV7-6 to TRBJ1-1, with D perhaps TRBD1 (6 bases). The germline gives CDR1 SGHVS, CDR2 FNYEAQ. CDR3 length: 15 amino acids. Trimming removed 4 bases from V and 5 bases from J, with 17 bases in between. CDR3 bases: TGTGCCAGCAGCTCTCCCCCCGGGGGGCTTACTGAAGCTTTCTTT. This sequence encodes CASSSPPGGLTEAFF. The full variable domain, completed using reference TRBV7-6 and TRBJ1-1, is GAGVSQSPRYKVTKRGQDVALRCDPISGHVSLYWYRQALGQGPEFLTYFNYEAQQDKSGLPNDRFSAERPEGSISTLTIQRTEQRDSAMYRCASSSPPGGLTEAFFGQGTRLTVV.

Only a few counts were recorded for this clone. This chain links TRBV6-5 with TRBJ2-2, with D tentatively TRBD1 (5 bases). This CDR3 spans 12 amino acids. Between the trimmed V and J ends, which lost 8 bases and 2 bases, there was a span of 6 bases. Germline CDR1 is MNHEY and CDR2 is SVGAGI. The CDR3 protein is CASQGNTGELFF. The CDR3 nucleotides are TGTGCCAGCCAGGGAAACACCGGGGAGCTGTTTTTT.

The chain couples TRBV5-4 to TRBJ1-4, with TRBD1 as a possible D gene (5 bases). In germline, CDR1 is SGHNT, CDR2 YYREEE (reference sequence). Trimming took 4 bases from V and 4 from J, leaving 11 bases between them. This CDR3 comprises 14 residues. CDR3 sequence reads: CASSPDSVNEKLFF. CDR3 coding DNA: TGTGCCAGCAGCCCTGACAGTGTTAATGAAAAACTGTTTTTT.

The chain links TRBV2 to TRBJ1-1; D possibly corresponds to TRBD1 (6 bases). The CDR3 runs to 13 residues. Germline values: CDR1 SNHLY, CDR2 FYNNEI. The CDR3 DNA reads as TGTGACTCCCGGGGCCCAGGGGACACTGAAGCTTTCTTT. Protein product: CDSRGPGDTEAFF.

This clone was seen once. V gene TRBV7-3 combines with J gene TRBJ2-1; 10 nucleotides align to TRBD2. Germline V gene lookup returns CDR1 SGHTA and CDR2 FQGTGA. J gave up 3 bases and V 5 bases, and 1 base lay outside the gene matches. This CDR3 has 14 amino acids. CDR3 nucleotide sequence: TGTGCCAGCAGCGCTAGCGGGGGCTACAATGAGCAGTTCTTC. The encoded protein is CASSASGGYNEQFF.

J is TRBJ2-3 and V is TRBV24-1, with a possible D match to TRBD2 (5 bases). The CDR3 is 16 amino acids. V was cut by 3 bases and J by 2 bases, with 14 bases left in between. Per the germline V gene, CDR1 is KGHDR and CDR2 is SFDVKD. CDR3 sequence: CATSDPSPRATDTQYF. For the CDR3, the DNA is TGTGCCACCAGTGATCCCTCCCCGAGGGCCACAGATACGCAGTATTTT.

V is TRBV7-6 and J is TRBJ1-4; D call uncertain. The CDR3 is made up of 16 amino acids. Germline values: CDR1 SGHVS, CDR2 FNYEAQ. V lost 3 bases and J lost 10, with 21 bases in between. The CDR3 sequence is CASSFFQPRVIGKLFF. As DNA, the CDR3 is TGTGCCAGCAGCTTTTTTCAACCGAGGGTTATCGGAAAACTGTTTTTT.

The gene calls are TRBV6-5 and TRBJ1-2; tentative D call: TRBD1 (6 bases). CDR1 and CDR2 from the germline V gene are MNHEY and SVGAGI. Trimming pared 7 bases from V and 2 bases from J, leaving 17 bases between. The CDR3 runs 15 residues. CDR3: CASNPWDTRNYGYTF. In DNA, the CDR3 is TGTGCCAGCAACCCCTGGGACACAAGGAACTATGGCTACACCTTC.

The V call is TRBV5-4, the J call TRBJ2-7, with a weak D call TRBD1 (6 bases). This CDR3 is 15 amino acids long. The ends were cut back, 0 bases at V and 2 bases at J, with 12 bases in the middle. Germline V lookup: CDR1 SGHNT, CDR2 YYREEE (reference sequence). The CDR3 region is CASSLGWQGTYEQYF. In nucleotides, the CDR3 is TGTGCCAGCAGCTTGGGCTGGCAGGGGACCTACGAGCAGTACTTC.

The chain has TRBV7-7 and TRBJ2-7, with 9 positions matching TRBD1. CDR1 is SSHAT and CDR2 is FNYEAQ in the germline V gene (reference sequence). The J segment lost 5 bases and the V segment lost 4 bases, leaving 12 bases of the junction unmatched. This CDR3 is 16 amino acids long. CDR3 sequence: CASSSRAGTGKNEQYF. The CDR3 nucleotides read TGTGCCAGCAGCTCTAGGGCAGGGACAGGGAAGAACGAGCAGTACTTC. Full variable domain (missing parts from reference TRBV7-7 and TRBJ2-7): GAGVSQSPRYKVTKRGQDVTLRCDPISSHATLYWYQQALGQGPEFLTYFNYEAQPDKSGLPSDRFSAERPEGSISTLTIQRTEQRDSAMYRCASSSRAGTGKNEQYFGPGTRLTVT.

This chain links TRBV7-8 with TRBJ1-5, with TRBD1 matching 7 bases. CDR1 and CDR2 (germline): SGHVS, FQNEAQ. Trimming cost V 5 bases and J 6 bases; bases outside gene matches: 7. The CDR3 contains 14 residues. The CDR3 DNA is TGTGCCAGCAGCCAAGACAGGGTAGGTCAGCCCCAGCATTTT. Translation: CASSQDRVGQPQHF.

This chain joins TRBV3-1 (or the pseudogene TRBV3-2) and TRBJ1-2; D remains ambiguous. Per the germline V gene, CDR1 is LGHDT and CDR2 is YNNKEL (reference sequence). The CDR3 is 14 residues long. Between the trimmed V and J ends, which lost 5 bases and 3 bases, there was a span of 13 bases. The CDR3: CASSARSGHYGYTF. The CDR3 nucleotides read TGTGCCAGCAGCGCCCGTTCTGGGCACTATGGCTACACCTTC.

The V call is TRBV7-3, the J call TRBJ2-7; tentatively, D is TRBD1 (5 bases). The V end was cut by 0 bases, the J end by 6 bases, with 9 bases between. CDR3 size: 13 residues. CDR1 SGHTA and CDR2 FQGTGA come from the germline V gene. In DNA, the CDR3 is TGTGCCAGCAGCTTAACCAGGGATTCCGAGCAGTACTTC. It is translated as CASSLTRDSEQYF.

This chain joins TRBV7-3 and TRBJ2-7; TRBD2 matches 10 bases. J gave up 3 bases and V 2 bases, and 4 bases lay outside the gene matches. CDR1 and CDR2 from the germline V gene are SGHTA and FQGTGA. CDR3 size: 15 residues. For the CDR3, the DNA is TGTGCCAGCAGCTTAGGGTCTAGCGGGGGCTACGAGCAGTACTTC. Translating it yields CASSLGSSGGYEQYF.

This rearrangement joins TRBV6-1 to TRBJ1-1, with D tentatively TRBD1 (5 bases). The CDR3 sequence is 16 residues long. Looked up from germline, CDR1 is MNHNS and CDR2 is SASEGT. The V end lost 2 bases, the J end lost 3 bases, and 16 bases lay between the germline ends. CDR3 nucleotide sequence: TGTGCCAGCAGTGAATCCTGGGGCCTTGGGGACACTGAAGCTTTCTTT. Translating it yields CASSESWGLGDTEAFF.

The chain carries TRBV15 and TRBJ2-7; 7 nucleotides agree with TRBD2. V was pared by 1 base and J by 0 bases, with 6 bases of the junction left unmatched. The germline V gene encodes CDR1 LNHNV and CDR2 YYDKDF (reference sequence). The CDR3 sequence is 16 residues long. CDR3 nucleotide sequence: TGTGCCACCAGCAGAGGCTGGGGGGGATCCTCCTACGAGCAGTACTTC. Translation: CATSRGWGGSSYEQYF.

The V gene is TRBV5-1, the J gene TRBJ1-1; 8 bases agree with TRBD1. Looked up from germline, CDR1 is SGHRS and CDR2 is YFSETQ. V gave up 4 bases and J gave up 3 bases; unmatched junction bases: 2. The CDR3 runs to 13 residues. In DNA, the CDR3 is TGCGCCAGCAGCCAGGACAGGGACACTGAAGCTTTCTTT. The encoded protein is CASSQDRDTEAFF.

V gene TRBV7-8 combines with J gene TRBJ2-1; possibly TRBD1 for D (6 bases). Germline CDR1 SGHVS, CDR2 FQNEAQ. Trimming shortened V by 3 bases and J by 11 bases, and 14 bases separated the two germline ends. This CDR3 region has 13 residues. The DNA for the CDR3 is TGTGCCAGCAGCTTGACAGAACAGGGTCAGCAGTTCTTC. It yields the protein CASSLTEQGQQFF.